This T cell receptor beta chain was observed in a study of siplizumab effects on memory and regulatory T cells. CDR1 and CDR2 (germline): SGHTA, FQGTGA. This CDR3 is 15 amino acids long. With V trimmed by 6 bases and J by 2 bases, 3 bases remained unmatched. Sequencing used immunoSEQ multiplex PCR; TCRdb keeps in-frame clones, though not all of them. Among over 100,000 clones, 92% were seen once, and the ten largest hold 0.6% to 0.8%. Sequenced input: Tregs sorted from blood. The chain couples TRBV7-3 to TRBJ2-2; the match to TRBD1 covers 10 bases. The receptor was derived from a human donor in good health. The chain's CDR3 is CASRLTGGNTGELFF. Here the CDR3 DNA reads TGTGCCAGCAGACTGACAGGGGGCAACACCGGGGAGCTGTTTTTT.